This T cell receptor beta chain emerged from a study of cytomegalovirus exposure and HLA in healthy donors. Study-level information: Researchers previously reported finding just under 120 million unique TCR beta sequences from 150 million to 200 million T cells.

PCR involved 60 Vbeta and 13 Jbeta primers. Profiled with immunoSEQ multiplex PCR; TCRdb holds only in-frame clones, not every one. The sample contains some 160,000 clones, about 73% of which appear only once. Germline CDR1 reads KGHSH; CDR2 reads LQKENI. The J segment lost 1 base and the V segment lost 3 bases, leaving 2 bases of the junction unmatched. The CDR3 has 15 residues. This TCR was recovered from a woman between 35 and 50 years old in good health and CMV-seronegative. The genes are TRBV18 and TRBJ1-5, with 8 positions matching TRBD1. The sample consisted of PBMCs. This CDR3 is CASSPGTGSNQPQHF. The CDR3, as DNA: TGTGCCAGCTCACCCGGGACAGGAAGCAATCAGCCCCAGCATTTT.